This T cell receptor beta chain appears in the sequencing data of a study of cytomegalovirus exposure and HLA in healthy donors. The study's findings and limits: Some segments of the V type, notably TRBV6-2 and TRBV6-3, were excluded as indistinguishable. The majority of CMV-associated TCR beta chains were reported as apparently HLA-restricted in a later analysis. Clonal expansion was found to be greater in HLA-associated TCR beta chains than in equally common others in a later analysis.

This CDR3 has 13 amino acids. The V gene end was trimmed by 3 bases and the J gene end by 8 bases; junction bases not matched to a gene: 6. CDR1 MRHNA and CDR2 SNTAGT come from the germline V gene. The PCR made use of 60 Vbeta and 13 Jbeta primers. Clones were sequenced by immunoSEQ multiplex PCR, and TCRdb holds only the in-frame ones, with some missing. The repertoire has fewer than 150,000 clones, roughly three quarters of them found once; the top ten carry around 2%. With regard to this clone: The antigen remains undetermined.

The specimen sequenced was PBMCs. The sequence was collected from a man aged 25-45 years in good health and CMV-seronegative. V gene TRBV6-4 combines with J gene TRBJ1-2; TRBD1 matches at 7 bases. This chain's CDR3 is CASSETGVEGYTF. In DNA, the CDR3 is TGTGCCAGCAGTGAAACAGGGGTTGAGGGCTACACCTTC.